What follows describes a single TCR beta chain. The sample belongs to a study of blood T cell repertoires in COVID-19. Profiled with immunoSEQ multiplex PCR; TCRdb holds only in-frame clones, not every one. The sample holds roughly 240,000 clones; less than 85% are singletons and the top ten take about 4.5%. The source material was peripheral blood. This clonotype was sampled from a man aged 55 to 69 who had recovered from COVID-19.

CDR3 DNA: TGTGCCAGTAGCAGAGACCAGGGAAGCAATCAGCCCCAGCATTTT. Amino acid sequence: CASSRDQGSNQPQHF. The chain couples TRBV19 to TRBJ1-5; tentatively, D is TRBD1 (5 bases). V was cut by 6 bases and J by 1 base, with 13 bases left in between. Germline-derived CDR1 and CDR2 are LNHDA and SQIVND (reference sequence). This CDR3 has 15 amino acids.